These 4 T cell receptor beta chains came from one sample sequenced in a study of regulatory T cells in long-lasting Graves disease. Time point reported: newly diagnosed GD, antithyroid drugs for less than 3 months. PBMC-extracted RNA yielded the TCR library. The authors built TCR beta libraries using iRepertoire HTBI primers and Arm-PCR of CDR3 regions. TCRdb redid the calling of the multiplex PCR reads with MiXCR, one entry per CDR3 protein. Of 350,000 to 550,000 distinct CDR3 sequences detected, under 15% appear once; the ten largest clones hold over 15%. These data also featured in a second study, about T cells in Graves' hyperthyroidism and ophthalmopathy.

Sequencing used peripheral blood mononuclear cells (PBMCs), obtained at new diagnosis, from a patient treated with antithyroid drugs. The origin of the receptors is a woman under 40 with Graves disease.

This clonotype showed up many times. CDR3 loop: CASSFLGQRDTEAFF. The CDR3 DNA sequence: TGCGCCAGCAGCTTTCTAGGACAGCGAGACACTGAAGCTTTCTTT. The chain recombines TRBV5-1 with TRBJ1-1; weak D call: TRBD1 (6 bases). Germline assignment: CDR1 SGHRS and CDR2 YFSETQ. This CDR3 comprises 15 residues. Trimming took off 2 bases at V and 3 bases at J, with 14 bases between the two ends.

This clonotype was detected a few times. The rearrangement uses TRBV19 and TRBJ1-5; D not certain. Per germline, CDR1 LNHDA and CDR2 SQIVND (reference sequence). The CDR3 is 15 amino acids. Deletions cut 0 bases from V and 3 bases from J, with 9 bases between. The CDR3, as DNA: TGTGCCAGTAGTATAGATCAAACCTACAATCAGCCCCAGCATTTT. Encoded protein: CASSIDQTYNQPQHF.

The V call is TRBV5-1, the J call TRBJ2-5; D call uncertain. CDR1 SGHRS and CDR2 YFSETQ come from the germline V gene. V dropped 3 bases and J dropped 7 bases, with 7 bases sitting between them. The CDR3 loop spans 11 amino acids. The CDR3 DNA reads TGCGCCAGCAGCTACGTCGGGACCCAGTACTTC. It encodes CASSYVGTQYF.

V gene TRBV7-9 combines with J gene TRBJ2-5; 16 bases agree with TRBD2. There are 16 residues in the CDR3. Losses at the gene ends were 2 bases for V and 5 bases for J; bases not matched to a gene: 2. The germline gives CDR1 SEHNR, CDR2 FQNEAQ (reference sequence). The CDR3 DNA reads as TGTGCCAGCAGCTTACGGGGACTAGCGGGAGGGGAGACCCAGTACTTC. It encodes CASSLRGLAGGETQYF. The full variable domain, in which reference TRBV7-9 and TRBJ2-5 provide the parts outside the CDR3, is DTGVSQNPRHKITKRGQNVTFRCDPISEHNRLYWYRQTLGQGPEFLTYFQNEAQLEKSRLLSDRFSAERPKGSFSTLEIQRTEQGDSAMYLCASSLRGLAGGETQYFGPGTRLLVL.